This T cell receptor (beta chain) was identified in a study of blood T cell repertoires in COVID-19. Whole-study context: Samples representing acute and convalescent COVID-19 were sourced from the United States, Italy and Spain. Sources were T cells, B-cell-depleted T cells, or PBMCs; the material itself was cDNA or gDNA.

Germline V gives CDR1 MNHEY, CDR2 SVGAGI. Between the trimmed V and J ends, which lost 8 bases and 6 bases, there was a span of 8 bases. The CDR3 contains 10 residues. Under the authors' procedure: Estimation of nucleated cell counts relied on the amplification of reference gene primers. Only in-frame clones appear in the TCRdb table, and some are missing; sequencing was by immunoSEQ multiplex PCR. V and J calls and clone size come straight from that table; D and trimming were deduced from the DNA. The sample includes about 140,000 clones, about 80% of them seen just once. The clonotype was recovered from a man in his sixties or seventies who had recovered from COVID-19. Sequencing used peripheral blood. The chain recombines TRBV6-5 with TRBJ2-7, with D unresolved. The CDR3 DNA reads TGTGCCAGCGTAGAGCGCGAGCAGTACTTC. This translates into CASVEREQYF.